This TCR beta chain was identified during a study of control samples from healthy donors and cancer patients. Produced via immunoSEQ multiplex PCR; TCRdb's table is partial and in-frame only. The data show some 150,000 clones, 94% seen once. The CDR3 covers 14 residues. The J segment lost 1 base and the V segment lost 4 bases, leaving 4 bases of the junction unmatched. Germline V gene lookup returns CDR1 SGHRS and CDR2 YFSETQ. This clonotype originated in a man aged 35 to 55 in good health. This chain links TRBV5-1 with TRBJ1-1, with TRBD1 identical over 7 bases. Sequencing was carried out using blood. The CDR3 DNA is TGCGCCAGCAGCAGAGGGACAGCGAACACTGAAGCTTTCTTT. Its translation is CASSRGTANTEAFF. Complete variable domain (other parts from reference TRBV5-1 and TRBJ1-1): KAGVTQTPRYLIKTRGQQVTLSCSPISGHRSVSWYQQTPGQGLQFLFEYFSETQRNKGNFPGRFSGRQFSNSRSEMNVSTLELGDSALYLCASSRGTANTEAFFGQGTRLTVV.